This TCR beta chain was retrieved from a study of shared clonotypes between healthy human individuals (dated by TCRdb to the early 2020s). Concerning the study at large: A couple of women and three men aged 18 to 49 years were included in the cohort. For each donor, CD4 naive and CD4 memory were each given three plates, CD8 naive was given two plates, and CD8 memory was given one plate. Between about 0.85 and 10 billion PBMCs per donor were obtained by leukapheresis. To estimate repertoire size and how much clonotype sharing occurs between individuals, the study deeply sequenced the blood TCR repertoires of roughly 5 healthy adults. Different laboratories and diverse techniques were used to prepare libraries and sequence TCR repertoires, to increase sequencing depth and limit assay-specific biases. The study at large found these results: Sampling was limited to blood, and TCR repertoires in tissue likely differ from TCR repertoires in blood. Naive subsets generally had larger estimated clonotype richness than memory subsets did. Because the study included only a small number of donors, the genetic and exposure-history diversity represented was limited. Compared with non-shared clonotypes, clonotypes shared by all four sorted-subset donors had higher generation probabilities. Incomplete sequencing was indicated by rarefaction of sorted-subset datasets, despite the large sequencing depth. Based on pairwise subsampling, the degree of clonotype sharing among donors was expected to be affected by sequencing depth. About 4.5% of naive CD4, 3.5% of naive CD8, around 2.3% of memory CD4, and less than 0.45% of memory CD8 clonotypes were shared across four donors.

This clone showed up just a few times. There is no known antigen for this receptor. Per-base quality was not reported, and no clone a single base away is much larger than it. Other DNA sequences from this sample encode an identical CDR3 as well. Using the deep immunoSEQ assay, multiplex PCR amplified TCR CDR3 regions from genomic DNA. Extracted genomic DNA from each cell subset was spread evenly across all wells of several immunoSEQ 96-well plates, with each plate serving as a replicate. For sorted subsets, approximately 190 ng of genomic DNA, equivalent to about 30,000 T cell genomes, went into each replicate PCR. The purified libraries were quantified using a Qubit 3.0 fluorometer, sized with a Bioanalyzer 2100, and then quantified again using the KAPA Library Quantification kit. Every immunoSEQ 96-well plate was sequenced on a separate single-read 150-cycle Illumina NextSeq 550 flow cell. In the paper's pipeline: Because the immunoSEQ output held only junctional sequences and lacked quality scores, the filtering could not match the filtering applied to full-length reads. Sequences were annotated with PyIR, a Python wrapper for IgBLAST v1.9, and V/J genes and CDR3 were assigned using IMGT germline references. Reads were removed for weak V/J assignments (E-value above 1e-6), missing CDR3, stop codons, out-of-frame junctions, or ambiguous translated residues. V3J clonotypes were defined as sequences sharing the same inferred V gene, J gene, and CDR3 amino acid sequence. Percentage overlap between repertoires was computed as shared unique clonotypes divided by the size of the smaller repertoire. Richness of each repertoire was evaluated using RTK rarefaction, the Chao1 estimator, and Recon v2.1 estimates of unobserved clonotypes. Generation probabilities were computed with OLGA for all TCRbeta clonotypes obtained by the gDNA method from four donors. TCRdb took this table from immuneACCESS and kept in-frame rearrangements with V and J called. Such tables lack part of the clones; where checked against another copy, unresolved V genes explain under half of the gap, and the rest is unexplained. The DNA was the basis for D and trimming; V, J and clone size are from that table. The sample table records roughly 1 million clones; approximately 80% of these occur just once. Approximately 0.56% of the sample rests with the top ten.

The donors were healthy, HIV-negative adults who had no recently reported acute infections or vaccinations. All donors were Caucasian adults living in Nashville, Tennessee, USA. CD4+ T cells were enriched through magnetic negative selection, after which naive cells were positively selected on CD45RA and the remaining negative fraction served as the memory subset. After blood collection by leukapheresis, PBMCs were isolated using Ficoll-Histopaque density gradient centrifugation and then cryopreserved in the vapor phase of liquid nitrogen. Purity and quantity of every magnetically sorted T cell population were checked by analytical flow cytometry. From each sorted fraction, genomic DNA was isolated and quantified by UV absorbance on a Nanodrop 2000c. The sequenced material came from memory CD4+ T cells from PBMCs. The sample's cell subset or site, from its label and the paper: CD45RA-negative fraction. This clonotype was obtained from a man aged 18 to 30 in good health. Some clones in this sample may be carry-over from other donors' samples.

The DNA reads as follows: TGTGCCAGCAGCTTAGCACCCGGAAGCACAGATACGCAGTATTTT. Translation gives CASSLAPGSTDTQYF. The chain is encoded by TRBV7-2 joined to TRBJ2-3, with no confident D gene call. Trimming at the junction amounts to 0 bases on V and 0 bases on J, and the germline ends lie 7 bases apart. From the cysteine up to the phenylalanine, the CDR3 has a length of 15 residues. The sequence is cut down to CDR3 DNA, 45 bases in frame from base 1. According to the germline V gene, CDR1 reads SGHTA and CDR2 reads FQGNSA.